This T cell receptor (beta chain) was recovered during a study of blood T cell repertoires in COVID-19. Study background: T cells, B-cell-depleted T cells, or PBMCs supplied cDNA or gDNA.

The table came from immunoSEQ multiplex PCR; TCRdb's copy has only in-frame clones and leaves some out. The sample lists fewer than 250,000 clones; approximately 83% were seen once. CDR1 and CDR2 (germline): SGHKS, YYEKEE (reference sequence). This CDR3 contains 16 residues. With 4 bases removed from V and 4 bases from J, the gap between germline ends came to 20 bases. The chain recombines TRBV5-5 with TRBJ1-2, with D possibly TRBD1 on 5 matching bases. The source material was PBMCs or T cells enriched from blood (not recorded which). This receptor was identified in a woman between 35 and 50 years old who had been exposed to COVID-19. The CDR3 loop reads CASSMPDMLGSYGYTF. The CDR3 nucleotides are TGTGCCAGCAGCATGCCGGACATGTTGGGTTCCTATGGCTACACCTTC.